This TCR beta chain was found in a study of monozygotic twins with inflammatory bowel disease (dated by TCRdb to the late 2010s). Study-wide context: A total of roughly 28 monozygotic twin pairs were included in the full study, comprising nine German pairs (four IBD-concordant, five IBD-discordant) and 19 IBD-discordant Danish pairs. The search for disease-associated traits relied mainly on comparing IBD patients with their genetically identical healthy co-twins within discordant pairs. Each individual had, on average, about 151 000 unique TCRalpha sequences and 181 000 unique TCRbeta sequences available for analysis.

As encoded in the germline V gene, CDR1 is SGHRS while CDR2 is YFSETQ. From the cysteine up to the phenylalanine, the CDR3 has a length of 20 residues. No DNA accompanies this entry. General study outcomes and caveats: TCRbeta repertoire diversity, by inverse Simpson index, was decreased in IBD patients compared with their healthy co-twins. The results gave no support for a single strong signal or clonotype linked to IBD. Repertoire similarity did not differ between concordant and discordant twins, possibly due to limited statistical power. Fewer clonotypes were shared with other individuals by IBD patients than by healthy twins, most markedly in patients showing signs of disease activity. Because patients were on differing immunosuppressive treatments, the repertoires may have picked up extra background noise and inter-individual variability. The analysis was unable to tell apart different T cell subtypes.

On this clonotype: Its recognized antigen is unknown.

From each donor, an approximately 2.5 ml peripheral blood sample was collected into PAXgene tubes and kept at -80 degrees C. Without any T cell sorting, total RNA was extracted from whole blood using the PAXgene blood miRNA kit on an automated QIAcube. Deep TCRalpha and TCRbeta repertoire profiling with unique molecular barcoding was performed on peripheral blood of monozygotic twin pairs concordant or discordant for inflammatory bowel disease. Smoking habits were recorded for all twin pairs, with individuals classified as current, former or never smokers. Library method: 5' RACE. Each TCR library was prepared from about 3,400 ng of total RNA. For each sample, cDNA synthesis with SMARTScribe reverse transcriptase was split into eight separate reactions. During cDNA synthesis, template switching was used to introduce unique molecular identifiers that contained a 6-nucleotide sample barcode. Amplification of TCRalpha and TCRbeta cDNA involved two nested PCRs of about 15 and 9 cycles, and each PCR was followed by bead purification. Before amplification, the cDNA was treated with uracil DNA-glycosylase and purified using the QIAquick PCR purification kit. The second PCR added Illumina TruSeq-compatible adapters along with sample-specific barcodes. Library quality and concentration were assessed using TapeStation and Qubit, and about 5 ng of each library was pooled. The pooled libraries were sequenced with 2 x 100 bp reads and custom sequencing primers on an Illumina HiSeq2500 single-index Rapid Run. In the source study's methods: UMI-based consensus assembly with MiGEC version 1.2.6 was used to correct PCR and sequencing errors. MiXCR version 2.1.1 was used for V(D)J alignment, clonotype assembly and CDR3 extraction. Normalisation of gene usage, clonotype sharing and MAIT/NKT TCR abundance was achieved by analysing the top 1000, 10 000 and 20 000 clonotypes per sample. After downsampling to 27 000 UMIs, diversity was calculated as the inverse Simpson index using the vegan R package. Paired Mann-Whitney U tests were applied to discordant twin pairs, and Benjamini-Hochberg correction was used for multiple testing. One entry per CDR3 protein sequence results from the TCRdb reprocessing of the reads, with DNA left out. V and J calls and clone size were set by TCRdb, not the authors. In this sample's table one finds about 160,000 distinct CDR3 sequences. More than 2.5% of the sample is held by the ten biggest clonotypes.

Sequenced material: blood. Recombination connected TRBV5-1 to TRBJ2-1; as DNA is missing, the TRBD2 call by TCRdb cannot be tested. This clonotype originated in a human donor with ulcerative colitis or Crohn's disease, or a healthy co-twin of an affected twin (not recorded which). The CDR3 loop reads CASSRREGAIGTSGSDEQFF.